This T cell receptor (beta chain) was profiled in a study of a mutant IDH1 vaccine in newly diagnosed glioma. Whole-study findings and limits: Top-clonotype changes in peripheral T cells seemed unrelated to pseudoprogression.

Time point of the sample: week 23, last vaccination. Mutant IDH1 20-mer peptide, at 300 ug, made up each vaccine dose, with topical imiquimod. Donors had new WHO grade 3 or 4 IDH1-mutant, ATRX-lost astrocytomas. TCRdb keeps only in-frame clones here, not all; method: immunoSEQ multiplex PCR. The table lists under 85,000 clones, 85% to 90% of them singletons, with 0.6% to 0.95% in the top ten. Concerning this clone: Antigen: not known.

V gave up 3 bases and J gave up 0 bases, with 12 bases separating them. The CDR3 has 15 residues. The V gene's germline CDR1 is KGHSH and CDR2 LQKENI. The sample in question was PBMCs, obtained from a glioma patient whose treatment included an IDH1 peptide vaccine. The chain carries TRBV18 and TRBJ2-7; no clear D gene. This receptor was taken from a woman aged 45 to 65 with glioma. Here the CDR3 reads CASSPEAGLSYEQYF. As DNA, the CDR3 is TGTGCCAGCTCACCTGAGGCAGGCCTCTCCTACGAGCAGTACTTC.